A single sample gave rise to the 6 T cell receptor beta chains below, sequenced in a study of T cell responses to AZD1222 COVID-19 vaccine. Measured with immunoSEQ multiplex PCR; TCRdb has only the in-frame clones, and not every one. The sample lists about 120,000 clones, roughly 90% seen once, with more than 7.5% in the top ten. Material: peripheral blood, obtained on day 0 of AZD1222 vaccination. Receptors were obtained from an adult in good health.

CDR3 region: CSVGVRGGRGVTEAFF. CDR3 coding DNA: TGCAGCGTTGGGGTACGTGGGGGGCGCGGAGTCACTGAAGCTTTCTTT. The chain is built from TRBV29-1 and TRBJ1-1, with D possibly matching TRBD1 (6 bases). Germline V gene data show CDR1 as SQVTM and CDR2 as ANQGSEA. The CDR3 covers 16 residues. V lost 4 bases and J lost 4, with 22 bases in between.

The chain has TRBV18 and TRBJ1-1; no clear D. V lost 1 base, J lost 0 bases, and 6 bases lay in between. The CDR3 has 14 amino acids. Germline V CDR1 and CDR2: KGHSH, LQKENI. CDR3 region: CASSPLSMNTEAFF. CDR3 sequence (DNA): TGTGCCAGCTCACCACTATCAATGAACACTGAAGCTTTCTTT.

The gene calls are TRBV3-1 (or the pseudogene TRBV3-2) and TRBJ2-1, with D tentatively TRBD2 (5 bases). This CDR3 comprises 11 residues. Germline CDR1 LGHDT, CDR2 YNNKEL (reference sequence). V lost 6 bases and J 6 bases, leaving 6 bases between the germline ends. The CDR3 region has the DNA TGTGCCAGCAGAACTAGCAATGAGCAGTTCTTC. Encoded protein: CASRTSNEQFF.

This sequence joins TRBV19 and TRBJ2-2, with 11 bases fitting TRBD1. From germline, CDR1 is LNHDA and CDR2 SQIVND (reference sequence). V dropped 6 bases and J dropped 3; count of bases not matched to a gene: 0. This CDR3 is built from 14 residues. The CDR3 nucleotides read TGTGCCAGTAGGGGACAGGGGGACACCGGGGAGCTGTTTTTT. Amino acid sequence: CASRGQGDTGELFF.

The chain uses TRBV5-4 and TRBJ2-7; no definite D call. The CDR3 is 14 residues long. V lost 0 bases to trimming and J lost 2 bases, with 9 bases between them. Germline V gives CDR1 SGHNT, CDR2 YYREEE (reference sequence). The CDR3 spells CASSLVYPPYEQYF. The CDR3 bases are TGTGCCAGCAGCTTGGTGTATCCCCCCTACGAGCAGTACTTC.

The V gene is TRBV7-9, the J gene TRBJ1-1, with 7 bases lining up with TRBD1. Per the germline V gene, CDR1 is SEHNR and CDR2 is FQNEAQ (reference sequence). Germline trimming cut 4 bases from V and 8 bases from J; bases unmatched to any gene: 4. The CDR3 extends over 12 amino acids. CDR3 bases: TGTGCCAGCAGCTCGACAGGGCGAGAAGCTTTCTTT. Translation: CASSSTGREAFF.